These 5 T cell receptor beta chains were all obtained from the same sample, sequenced in a study of cytomegalovirus exposure and HLA in healthy donors. 60 Vbeta and 13 Jbeta primers were used in PCR. Clones were sequenced by immunoSEQ multiplex PCR, and TCRdb holds only the in-frame ones, with some missing. This repertoire includes about 140,000 clones. The sample comprised PBMCs. The receptors were sampled from a male donor in good health and CMV-seronegative.

The chain combines TRBV25-1 with TRBJ2-1, with D perhaps matching TRBD1 (5 bases). The CDR3 contains 12 residues. The V end was cut by 2 bases, the J end by 8 bases, with 7 bases between. The germline gives CDR1 MGHDK, CDR2 SYGVNS. The CDR3 spells CASSEQGYEQFF. The CDR3 coding sequence is TGTGCCAGCAGTGAACAGGGTTATGAGCAGTTCTTC.

The chain uses TRBV29-1 and TRBJ2-3, with 8 bases that match TRBD1. This CDR3 has 13 residues. The ends lost 4 bases at V and 1 base at J; junction bases unmatched: 1. Per germline, CDR1 SQVTM and CDR2 ANQGSEA. CDR3 bases: TGCAGCGTTGGGACAGGGCGCACAGATACGCAGTATTTT. This gives the protein CSVGTGRTDTQYF.

V gene TRBV27 combines with J gene TRBJ2-1; maybe TRBD2 (5 bases). CDR1 is MNHEY and CDR2 is SMNVEV in the germline V gene (reference sequence). The V end lost 2 bases, the J end lost 0 bases, and 11 bases lay between the germline ends. The CDR3 totals 16 residues. CDR3 sequence (DNA): TGTGCCAGCAGTTTAGTGGTGGGGAGCTCCTACAATGAGCAGTTCTTC. This gives the protein CASSLVVGSSYNEQFF.

V gene TRBV6-1 combines with J gene TRBJ1-1; D might be TRBD1 (6 bases). The germline gives CDR1 MNHNS, CDR2 SASEGT. CDR3 length: 14 residues. V was trimmed by 6 bases and J by 5 bases, leaving 16 bases between them. CDR3: CASSADGGLTEAFF. The DNA for the CDR3 is TGTGCCAGCAGCGCGGACGGGGGGCTTACTGAAGCTTTCTTT.

The chain uses TRBV30 and TRBJ1-4; weak D call: TRBD1 (6 bases). CDR3 length: 12 residues. V was pared by 1 base and J by 6 bases, with 6 bases between. Germline V lookup: CDR1 GTSNPN, CDR2 SVGIG (reference sequence). CDR3 in amino acids: CAWSAGDEKLFF. The CDR3, as DNA: TGTGCCTGGAGTGCAGGGGATGAAAAACTGTTTTTT.